The source of this TCR beta chain is a study of CD8 T cells in Susac syndrome. Study conclusions and caveats: In its TCR sequencing and HLA analysis, the study acknowledged that the number of individuals was relatively small.

Peripheral blood CD8+ and CD4+ T cells were profiled by TCR beta sequencing. Negative isolation yielded the CD8+ and CD4+ T cells, while FACS enriched the TEMRA cells. CDR1 SQVTM and CDR2 ANQGSEA come from the germline V gene. CDR3 length: 14 amino acids. V was pared by 1 base and J by 5 bases, with 7 bases of the junction left unmatched. It was with random hexamers that roughly 0.45 to 1 ug RNA was reverse transcribed. It was immunoSEQ multiplex PCR that amplified TCR beta CDR3 across 54 Vbeta and 13 Jbeta. TCRdb re-called the immunoSEQ multiplex PCR reads with MiXCR, one entry per CDR3 protein. The table includes 200,000 to 250,000 distinct CDR3 sequences, more than 85% detected once. About this clonotype itself: Its antigen is unidentified.

This receptor was obtained from a human donor with multiple sclerosis. V gene TRBV29-1 combines with J gene TRBJ1-1; 7 bases agree with TRBD1. The sample comprised CD8+ T cells from PBMCs. The CDR3, as DNA: TGCAGCGTTGAAGGAGGGGGCGCCGGAACTGAAGCTTTCTTT. It specifies CSVEGGGAGTEAFF.